Following are 18 T cell receptor beta chains from one sample sequenced in a study. One entry per CDR3 protein, called by TCRdb with MiXCR from the RT-PCR reads. The table shows hundreds of thousands of distinct CDR3 sequences, with 13% to 15% occurring only once. The sequenced sample was memory CD4+ T cells from blood. These receptor sequences come from a female donor in good health, serving as a healthy control.

The rearrangement joins TRBV20-1 to TRBJ2-5, with D perhaps given as TRBD1 or TRBD2 (5 bases each). There are 13 residues in the CDR3. Germline V gene lookup returns CDR1 DFQATT and CDR2 SNEGSKA (reference sequence). The V and J ends lost 0 bases and 4 bases respectively, with 9 bases between them. CDR3 DNA: TGCAGTGCTAGAGAGGGGGTCGTAGAGACCCAGTACTTC. It is translated as CSAREGVVETQYF.

This clonotype was detected only a few times. The J gene is TRBJ1-5, the V gene TRBV12-3 or TRBV12-4; the match to TRBD1 covers 8 bases. This CDR3 spans 15 amino acids. The J segment lost 6 bases and the V segment lost 2 bases, leaving 6 bases of the junction unmatched. The CDR3 coding sequence is TGTGCCAGCAGTTTAAGGACAGGGTTTCTTCAGCCCCAGCATTTT. Translating it yields CASSLRTGFLQPQHF.

V is TRBV4-1 and J is TRBJ2-2; no definite D call. The germline CDR1 and CDR2 sequences are MGHRA and YSYEKL. There are 15 residues in the CDR3. V was cut by 1 base and J by 6 bases, with 12 bases left in between. The CDR3 sequence: CASSQASIGAGELFF. The CDR3 coding sequence is TGCGCCAGCAGCCAAGCTTCGATTGGGGCCGGGGAGCTGTTTTTT.

This clonotype was observed at least ten times. V usage is TRBV5-1 and J usage is TRBJ2-3, with 7 positions matching TRBD1. Germline values: CDR1 SGHRS, CDR2 YFSETQ. V shed 5 bases and J 5 bases; nucleotides not matched to a gene: 5. This CDR3 is 13 amino acids long. As DNA, the CDR3 is TGCGCCAGCAGTACACAGGGGATAGATACGCAGTATTTT. Translation gives CASSTQGIDTQYF.

There are a few counts of this clonotype. The V call is TRBV11-2, the J call TRBJ2-1; TRBD2 agrees at 9 bases. This CDR3 is 13 amino acids long. CDR1 is SGHAT and CDR2 is FQNNGV in the germline V gene. Trimming removed 9 bases from V and 4 bases from J; junction bases left unmatched: 4. The CDR3 nucleotides read TGTGCCAGTAGCGGGAGTTGGTACAATGAGCAGTTCTTC. Encoded protein: CASSGSWYNEQFF.

This clonotype appeared many times. The chain has TRBV5-1 and TRBJ2-2; TRBD2 might be the D (6 bases). Looked up from germline, CDR1 is SGHRS and CDR2 is YFSETQ. V was clipped by 3 bases and J by 5 bases, with 14 bases between them. The CDR3 runs 15 residues. Written as DNA, the CDR3 is TGCGCCAGCAGCTCCCGTGGAAGCGGGACCGGGGAGCTGTTTTTT. Translation gives CASSSRGSGTGELFF.

This clonotype was found a few times. The chain combines TRBV5-1 with TRBJ2-3; D might be TRBD1 or TRBD2, each matching 6 bases. Germline-derived CDR1 and CDR2 are SGHRS and YFSETQ. The CDR3 contains 16 residues. The germline V and J ends were trimmed by 2 bases and 5 bases, with 18 bases remaining between them. CDR3 sequence reads: CASSLTGGPQGDTQYF. For the CDR3, the DNA is TGCGCCAGCAGCTTAACTGGGGGGCCCCAGGGAGATACGCAGTATTTT.

This clonotype has a handful of counts. The chain links TRBV3-1 to TRBJ2-1; 7 bases fit TRBD2. The V gene end was trimmed by 4 bases and the J gene end by 6 bases; junction bases not matched to a gene: 3. The CDR3 runs 13 residues. Germline V CDR1 and CDR2: LGHDT, YNNKEL (reference sequence). CDR3 coding DNA: TGTGCCAGCAGCCCCAGCGGGACCAATGAGCAGTTCTTC. Protein sequence: CASSPSGTNEQFF.

The rearrangement links TRBV3-1 to TRBJ2-1, with 10 bases aligning to TRBD2. Losses at the gene ends were 1 base for V and 6 bases for J; bases not matched to a gene: 9. The germline CDR1 and CDR2 sequences are LGHDT and YNNKEL (reference sequence). The CDR3 spans 17 residues. CDR3 bases: TGTGCCAGCAGCCAAGCCTTGGGGCTAGCGGGAGCCAATGAGCAGTTCTTC. This translates into CASSQALGLAGANEQFF.

This clonotype turned up a few times. V gene TRBV3-1 combines with J gene TRBJ2-4, with TRBD1 matching 7 bases. This CDR3 has 17 amino acids. Germline V gene data show CDR1 as LGHDT and CDR2 as YNNKEL (reference sequence). J lost 6 bases, V lost 4 bases, and 15 bases had no gene match. In DNA, the CDR3 is TGTGCCAGCAGCCCGCGAACCGGGACAGCTTTTTTAAACATTCAGTACTTC. Residues: CASSPRTGTAFLNIQYF.

The chain uses TRBV28 and TRBJ1-2; D possibly corresponds to TRBD1 (5 bases). The CDR3 spans 13 residues. V was shortened by 5 bases and J by 11 bases, with 18 bases between the two germline ends. Germline CDR1 reads MDHEN; CDR2 reads SYDVKM. The CDR3 nucleotides read TGTGCCAGCAGTCGACAGCTAGCTGACGTATACACCTTC. This gives the protein CASSRQLADVYTF.

This clonotype was counted ten times or more. The V call is TRBV10-3, the J call TRBJ2-5, with 12 bases lining up with TRBD2. The CDR3 runs to 16 residues. CDR1 and CDR2 from the germline V gene are ENHRY and SYGVKD. The J segment lost 5 bases and the V segment lost 0 bases, leaving 4 bases of the junction unmatched. As DNA, the CDR3 is TGTGCCATCAGTGAGTCCCGACTAGCGGGAGAGGAGACCCAGTACTTC. Amino acid sequence: CAISESRLAGEETQYF.

Remarks on this clonotype: At one end, the junction sequence differs from germline, possibly due to a read error. This sequence joins TRBV10-3 and TRBJ2-7, with unresolved D. The length of the CDR3 is 12 residues. Germline V gene data show CDR1 as ENHRY and CDR2 as SYGVKD. The CDR3 sequence: CAISEGMGPPGF. Written as DNA, the CDR3 is TGTGCCATCAGTGAGGGGATGGGCCCTCCCGGGTTC.

This clonotype has ten or more counts. The chain carries TRBV9 and TRBJ2-1, with D possibly being TRBD2 (6 bases). Germline V gene data show CDR1 as SGDLS and CDR2 as YYNGEE. The V end was cut by 0 bases, the J end by 9 bases, with 19 bases between. The CDR3 sequence is 16 residues long. The CDR3: CASSVDPSAQHSEQFF. DNA of the CDR3: TGTGCCAGCAGCGTAGACCCTAGCGCGCAGCATAGTGAGCAGTTCTTC.

This clonotype has only a few counts. The V gene is TRBV5-1, the J gene TRBJ2-7, with TRBD2 identical over 7 bases. This CDR3 has 14 residues. CDR1 and CDR2 from the germline V gene are SGHRS and YFSETQ. Trimming cost V 3 bases and J 2 bases; bases outside gene matches: 5. The DNA of the CDR3 is TGCGCCAGCAGCTGGATGGGACTAACCTACGAGCAGTACTTC. It encodes CASSWMGLTYEQYF.

There are many counts of this clonotype. The chain joins TRBV11-2 to TRBJ1-2; TRBD1 agrees at 8 bases. J lost 5 bases, V lost 5 bases, and 7 bases had no gene match. The CDR3 length is 14 residues. Germline V CDR1 and CDR2: SGHAT, FQNNGV. The DNA of the CDR3 is TGTGCCAGCAGCACCGGACAGGGAGGATATGGCTACACCTTC. Its protein is CASSTGQGGYGYTF.

In this sample, this clonotype turned up a few times. The V call is TRBV7-2, the J call TRBJ1-1, with D maybe TRBD1 (6 bases). Per the germline V gene, CDR1 is SGHTA and CDR2 is FQGNSA. The germline V and J ends were trimmed by 2 bases and 1 base, with 14 bases remaining between them. CDR3 size: 16 residues. This chain's CDR3 is CASSLYRVATNTEAFF. The CDR3 nucleotides are TGTGCCAGCAGCTTATACAGGGTAGCGACGAACACTGAAGCTTTCTTT.

The chain has TRBV7-2 and TRBJ2-7; TRBD1 matches 7 bases. V lost 5 bases to trimming and J lost 7 bases; unmatched junction nucleotides: 5. Germline V CDR1 and CDR2: SGHTA, FQGNSA. This CDR3 has 12 amino acids. The CDR3 here is CASSEQGWEQYF. CDR3 nucleotides: TGTGCCAGCAGCGAACAGGGGTGGGAGCAGTACTTC. Supplemented by reference TRBV7-2 and TRBJ2-7, the full variable domain reads GAGVSQSPSNKVTEKGKDVELRCDPISGHTALYWYRQSLGQGLEFLIYFQGNSAPDKSGLPSDRFSAERTGGSVSTLTIQRTQQEDSAVYLCASSEQGWEQYFGPGTRLTVT.